A selection of T cell receptor beta chains follows, all from one sample in a study of regulatory T cells. Generated by immunoSEQ multiplex PCR, the TCRdb table keeps only in-frame clones and is missing some. The sample holds approximately 29,000 clones, over 85% seen once. The specimen sequenced was conventional CD4+ T cells sorted from blood. The receptors here all came from a child under 10 years old with CD3G deficiency. Each CDR3 is given with its conserved first and last residue. Each record gives: J gene, V gene, clone size, D gene, CDR3 protein, CDR3 DNA. A D gene is named only where the DNA matches it firmly. A clone size is listed for some rows: how often the clone was seen (once, few, many), or a class if it is expanded.

TRBJ2-3 | TRBV5-1 | . | TRBD1 | CASSYTGTGGSGTDTQYF | TGCGCCAGCAGCTACACCGGGACAGGGGGGTCAGGCACAGATACGCAGTATTTT
TRBJ1-4 | TRBV28 | . | TRBD1 | CASSRGAGAEKLFF | TGTGCCAGCAGCAGGGGGGCAGGGGCAGAAAAACTGTTTTTT
TRBJ2-7 | TRBV28 | once | TRBD2 | CASSSAGGESYEQYF | TGTGCCAGCAGTTCCGCGGGGGGAGAATCCTACGAGCAGTACTTC
TRBJ1-2 | TRBV28 | . | . | CASTGPRRGYGYTF | TGTGCCAGCACGGGACCACGACGAGGCTATGGCTACACCTTC
TRBJ1-1 | TRBV28 | once | . | CASSLLSTGRNTEAFF | TGTGCCAGCAGTTTACTTTCCACAGGGAGGAACACTGAAGCTTTCTTT
TRBJ2-7 | TRBV2 | . | TRBD1 | CASGYRGRDEQYF | TGTGCCAGCGGTTACAGGGGGCGCGACGAGCAGTACTTC
TRBJ2-1 | TRBV7-9 | . | . | CASSSPGTPLNEQFF | TGTGCCAGCAGCTCCCCCGGGACTCCGTTAAATGAGCAGTTCTTC
TRBJ2-3 | TRBV6-1 | . | . | CASSEVTVGPDTQYF | TGTGCCAGCAGTGAAGTAACAGTAGGACCAGATACGCAGTATTTT
TRBJ2-5 | TRBV28 | . | . | CASSFSIGQETQYF | TGTGCCAGCAGTTTCTCGATAGGACAAGAGACCCAGTACTTC
TRBJ2-6 | TRBV6-1 | . | . | CASRGSGANVLTF | TGTGCCAGCAGGGGGTCTGGGGCCAACGTCCTGACTTTC
TRBJ2-7 | TRBV28 | . | TRBD2 | CASSLTSGIYEQYF | TGTGCCAGCAGTTTGACTAGCGGGATATACGAGCAGTACTTC
TRBJ2-1 | TRBV5-1 | . | . | CASRENPYNEQFF | TGCGCCAGCAGGGAAAACCCCTACAATGAGCAGTTCTTC
TRBJ1-4 | TRBV5-1 | . | . | CASSSTGATNEKLFF | TGCGCCAGCAGCTCAACCGGTGCAACTAATGAAAAACTGTTTTTT
TRBJ2-7 | TRBV6-1 | . | TRBD1 | CASSGDRGREQYF | TGTGCCAGCAGTGGAGACAGGGGGCGGGAGCAGTACTTC
TRBJ2-7 | TRBV6-1 | . | . | CASSEADYEQYF | TGTGCCAGCAGTGAAGCCGACTACGAGCAGTACTTC
TRBJ1-1 | TRBV10-3 | . | TRBD1 | CAARRQGWTEAFF | TGTGCCGCCCGACGACAGGGATGGACTGAAGCTTTCTTT
TRBJ2-3 | TRBV11-2 | . | . | CASSLVIADTQYF | TGTGCCAGCAGCTTAGTAATCGCAGATACGCAGTATTTT
TRBJ2-7 | TRBV28 | once | TRBD2 | CASSLVAAGAEQYF | TGTGCCAGCAGTTTGGTGGCAGCGGGGGCCGAGCAGTACTTC
TRBJ1-1 | TRBV28 | . | . | CASSHGLQNTEAFF | TGTGCCAGCAGTCACGGACTGCAGAACACTGAAGCTTTCTTT
TRBJ1-3 | TRBV7-9 | . | . | CASSLGGGRSGNTIYF | TGTGCCAGCAGCTTAGGCGGGGGAAGGTCCGGAAACACCATATATTTT
TRBJ2-7 | TRBV28 | . | . | CASSRAGGAAYEQYF | TGTGCCAGCAGCCGAGCTGGGGGTGCGGCCTACGAGCAGTACTTC
TRBJ2-1 | TRBV4-1 | . | . | CASSQLVGSNLLF | TGCGCCAGCAGCCAACTTGTCGGGAGTAATTTGCTCTTC
TRBJ1-5 | TRBV28 | . | . | CASGTLMGNQPQHF | TGTGCCAGCGGGACCTTAATGGGCAATCAGCCCCAGCATTTT
TRBJ2-7 | TRBV6-1 | . | . | CASRRQADSYEQYF | TGTGCCAGCAGAAGACAGGCCGACTCCTACGAGCAGTACTTC
TRBJ2-7 | TRBV5-1 | few | TRBD2 | CASSLDGTSVYEQYF | TGCGCCAGCAGCTTGGATGGGACTAGCGTCTACGAGCAGTACTTC
TRBJ2-7 | TRBV28 | . | . | CASSLSGQRNEQYF | TGTGCCAGCAGTTTATCAGGACAGCGGAACGAGCAGTACTTC
TRBJ2-1 | TRBV28 | . | . | CASAGISSYNEQFF | TGTGCCAGCGCGGGGATAAGCTCCTACAATGAGCAGTTCTTC
TRBJ2-5 | TRBV28 | . | TRBD2 | CASSFGTSGSQETQYF | TGTGCCAGCAGTTTTGGGACTAGCGGGTCCCAAGAGACCCAGTACTTC
TRBJ2-3 | TRBV28 | . | TRBD2 | CASSPLLAGVLADTQYF | TGTGCCAGCAGTCCATTACTAGCGGGAGTTCTGGCAGATACGCAGTATTTT
TRBJ1-4 | TRBV6-6 | . | TRBD1 | CASMTGDDEKLFF | TGTGCCAGCATGACAGGGGACGATGAAAAACTGTTTTTT
TRBJ2-7 | TRBV28 | . | TRBD2 | CASSFAGGGYYEQYF | TGTGCCAGCAGCTTCGCCGGGGGGGGTTACTACGAGCAGTACTTC
TRBJ1-2 | TRBV6-6 | . | . | CASSYYARAGGYTF | TGTGCCAGCAGTTACTACGCCAGAGCGGGAGGCTACACCTTC
TRBJ1-1 | TRBV30 | few | . | CAWSVGLPLTEAFF | TGTGCCTGGAGTGTAGGACTCCCACTAACTGAAGCTTTCTTT
TRBJ2-1 | TRBV7-8 | . | TRBD2 | CASSLAGRLAAIF | TGTGCCAGCAGCTTAGCGGGAAGGCTAGCGGCAATCTTC
TRBJ2-7 | TRBV28 | . | . | CASSPGPYEQYF | TGTGCCAGCAGCCCGGGACCTTACGAGCAGTACTTC
TRBJ2-7 | TRBV28 | . | . | CASSLGRAYEQYF | TGTGCCAGCAGTTTAGGGCGGGCCTACGAGCAGTACTTC
TRBJ1-2 | TRBV28 | once | . | CASSFQSRDFYGYTF | TGTGCCAGCAGTTTTCAATCCAGGGACTTCTATGGCTACACCTTC
TRBJ2-7 | TRBV6-1 | . | . | CASSPRTVYEQYF | TGTGCCAGCAGTCCCCGGACAGTGTACGAGCAGTACTTC
TRBJ2-5 | TRBV28 | . | . | CASSGRIQETQYF | TGTGCCAGCAGTGGACGGATTCAAGAGACCCAGTACTTC
TRBJ2-1 | TRBV19 | . | TRBD2 | CASSIGSSGRSEQFF | TGTGCCAGTAGTATAGGGTCTAGCGGGAGGAGTGAGCAGTTCTTC
TRBJ1-5 | TRBV28 | . | . | CASSLFLEPQHF | TGTGCCAGCAGTTTATTCCTCGAGCCCCAGCATTTT
TRBJ2-3 | TRBV5-1 | . | TRBD2 | CASSLGLAGGTDTQYF | TGCGCCAGCAGCCTCGGACTAGCGGGAGGGACAGATACGCAGTATTTT
TRBJ2-5 | TRBV6-5 | . | . | CASLWPSRETQYF | TGTGCCAGCCTATGGCCATCTAGAGAGACCCAGTACTTC
TRBJ1-5 | TRBV21-1 | . | . | CASSAGSSNQPQHF | TGTGCCAGCAGCGCCGGCAGTAGCAATCAGCCCCAGCATTTT
TRBJ2-7 | TRBV6-1 | . | . | CASKGGQTSDEQYF | TGTGCCAGCAAGGGGGGACAAACGTCCGACGAGCAGTACTTC
TRBJ2-3 | TRBV6-1 | . | . | CASSRDRWGMDTQYF | TGTGCCAGCAGCCGCGACCGGTGGGGTATGGATACGCAGTATTTT
TRBJ2-1 | TRBV18 | . | . | CASSPSGTPYNEQFF | TGTGCCAGCTCACCTTCGGGGACCCCCTACAATGAGCAGTTCTTC
TRBJ1-4 | TRBV7-9 | . | TRBD1 | CASSSWTGVNEKLFF | TGTGCCAGCAGCTCTTGGACAGGGGTTAATGAAAAACTGTTTTTT
TRBJ1-2 | TRBV19 | . | . | CASSGGIRAGGYTF | TGTGCCAGTAGTGGCGGAATTCGGGCGGGCGGCTACACCTTC
TRBJ2-7 | TRBV18 | . | . | CASSPTNGYEQYF | TGTGCCAGCTCACCAACTAATGGTTACGAGCAGTACTTC
TRBJ1-1 | TRBV10-3 | . | TRBD1 | CAISQDRDTEAFF | TGTGCCATCAGCCAAGACAGGGACACTGAAGCTTTCTTT
TRBJ2-3 | TRBV6-1 | . | . | CASSPTDPGGNTQYF | TGTGCCAGCAGCCCTACCGACCCAGGGGGGAATACGCAGTATTTT
TRBJ2-7 | TRBV7-8 | . | . | CASSLAGSREQYF | TGTGCCAGCAGCTTAGCGGGGTCGCGCGAGCAGTACTTC
TRBJ2-2 | TRBV6-7 | . | TRBD2 | CASSIGLAGDTGELFF | TGTGCCAGCAGCATCGGACTAGCGGGAGACACCGGGGAGCTGTTTTTT
TRBJ2-1 | TRBV5-1 | . | . | CASSPPQGNEQFF | TGCGCCAGCAGCCCCCCTCAGGGAAATGAGCAGTTCTTC
TRBJ2-2 | TRBV6-1 | . | . | CASSEAGRVTGELFF | TGTGCCAGCAGTGAAGCCGGCAGGGTCACCGGGGAGCTGTTTTTT
TRBJ2-6 | TRBV5-1 | . | . | CASSPGLYSSGANVLTF | TGCGCCAGCAGCCCTGGGCTTTATAGCTCTGGGGCCAACGTCCTGACTTTC